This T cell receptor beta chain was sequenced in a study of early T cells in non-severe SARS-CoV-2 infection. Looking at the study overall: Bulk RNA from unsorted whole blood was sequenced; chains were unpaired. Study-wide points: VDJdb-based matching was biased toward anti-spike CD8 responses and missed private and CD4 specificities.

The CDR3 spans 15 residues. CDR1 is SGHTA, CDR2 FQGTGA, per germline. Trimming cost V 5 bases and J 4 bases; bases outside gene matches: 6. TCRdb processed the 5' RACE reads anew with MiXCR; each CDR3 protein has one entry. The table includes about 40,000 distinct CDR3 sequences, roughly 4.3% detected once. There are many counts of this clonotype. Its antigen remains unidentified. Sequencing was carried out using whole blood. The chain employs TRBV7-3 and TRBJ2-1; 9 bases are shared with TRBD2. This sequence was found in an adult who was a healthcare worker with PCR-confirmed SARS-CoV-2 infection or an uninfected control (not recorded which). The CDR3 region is CASSQGTSSYNEQFF. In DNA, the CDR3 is TGTGCCAGCAGCCAAGGGACTAGCAGTTACAATGAGCAGTTCTTC.